The 10 T cell receptor beta chains presented below share a single source sample, sequenced in a study of cytomegalovirus exposure and HLA in healthy donors. Primers for the PCR totalled 60 Vbeta and 13 Jbeta. Here immunoSEQ multiplex PCR was the method, and the copy in TCRdb shows in-frame clones only, minus some. The repertoire has around 190,000 clones, 70% to 80% of them found once; the top ten carry around 1.4%. Sequencing used PBMCs. These receptors all come from a woman between 50 and 59 years old in good health and CMV-seronegative.

Note on this clone: The identical CDR3 is also encoded by other nucleotide sequences in the sample. This chain connects TRBV29-1 to TRBJ1-1; D might be TRBD1 (6 bases). The CDR3 runs to 13 residues. Trimming cost V 7 bases and J 7 bases, with 19 bases left between them. Germline-derived CDR1 and CDR2 are SQVTM and ANQGSEA. CDR3 sequence reads: CSAVTGWRGEAFF. For the CDR3, the DNA is TGCAGCGCCGTTACAGGGTGGCGCGGTGAAGCTTTCTTT.

This clone was recorded once. V and J are TRBV2 and TRBJ1-2, with D possibly matching TRBD1 (5 bases). The CDR3 is 12 amino acids. Trimming shortened V by 7 bases and J by 4 bases, and 10 bases separated the two germline ends. Germline V gene sequence: CDR1 SNHLY, CDR2 FYNNEI. The CDR3 protein is CASTDGGYGYTF. The DNA for the CDR3 is TGTGCCAGCACCGACGGGGGCTATGGCTACACCTTC. The whole variable domain, remainder taken from reference TRBV2 and TRBJ1-2, is EPEVTQTPSHQVTQMGQEVILRCVPISNHLYFYWYRQILGQKVEFLVSFYNNEISEKSEIFDDQFSVERPDGSNFTLKIRSTKLEDSAMYFCASTDGGYGYTFGSGTRLTVV.

V usage is TRBV7-2 and J usage is TRBJ1-5; TRBD1 aligns across 11 bases. The CDR3 has 14 residues. The germline CDR1 and CDR2 sequences are SGHTA and FQGNSA. Trimming cost V 5 bases and J 5 bases; bases outside gene matches: 2. CDR3 residues: CASSRGQGDQPQHF. DNA for the CDR3: TGTGCCAGCAGCAGGGGACAGGGGGATCAGCCCCAGCATTTT.

The chain joins TRBV5-1 to TRBJ2-5, with TRBD1 as a possible D gene (6 bases). This CDR3 comprises 16 residues. V lost 4 bases and J lost 4, with 20 bases in between. Per germline, CDR1 SGHRS and CDR2 YFSETQ. The CDR3 loop is CASSPTGQVGGETQYF. Here the CDR3 DNA reads TGCGCCAGCAGCCCAACAGGGCAGGTAGGAGGAGAGACCCAGTACTTC.

The DNA of the CDR3 is TGTGCCAGCAGCTTAGCGTTGGCAGACCGTTTGAGGGCTTTCTTT. Protein product: CASSLALADRLRAFF. The V and J genes are TRBV7-8 and TRBJ1-1, with D unclear. This CDR3 contains 15 residues. Germline V CDR1 and CDR2: SGHVS, FQNEAQ. V was trimmed by 0 bases and J by 11 bases, leaving 19 bases between them.

This clone was observed a few times. The same CDR3 arises from other DNA sequences in this sample as well. V and J are TRBV28 and TRBJ2-2; unclear D gene. Trimming took 10 bases from V and 4 from J, leaving 4 bases between them. There are 10 residues in the CDR3. CDR1 is MDHEN, CDR2 SYDVKM, per germline. The DNA of the CDR3 is TGTGCCACCTCCACCGGGGAGCTGTTTTTT. Its protein is CATSTGELFF. The full variable domain, rest sourced from reference TRBV28 and TRBJ2-2, is DVKVTQSSRYLVKRTGEKVFLECVQDMDHENMFWYRQDPGLGLRLIYFSYDVKMKEKGDIPEGYSVSREKKERFSLILESASTNQTSMYLCATSTGELFFGEGSRLTVL.

This rearrangement joins TRBV7-2 to TRBJ2-3; possibly TRBD2 for D (6 bases). The CDR3 spans 14 residues. CDR1 and CDR2 (germline): SGHTA, FQGNSA. V lost 2 bases and J lost 5, with 11 bases in between. CDR3 DNA sequence: TGTGCCAGCAGCTTAAGGAGGGCTGGAGATACGCAGTATTTT. Translation: CASSLRRAGDTQYF.

This clone was recorded only once. The chain uses TRBV4-1 and TRBJ1-2; D might be TRBD1 (6 bases). The germline V gene encodes CDR1 MGHRA and CDR2 YSYEKL. The CDR3 runs to 12 residues. V dropped 3 bases and J dropped 6 bases, with 8 bases sitting between them. CDR3 nucleotides: TGCGCCAGCAGCCACAGGGGAGATGGCTACACCTTC. Its protein product is CASSHRGDGYTF.

This chain joins TRBV18 and TRBJ1-5; D is uncertain. Per the germline V gene, CDR1 is KGHSH and CDR2 is LQKENI. V was pared by 6 bases and J by 1 base, with 7 bases between. The CDR3 runs to 13 residues. The CDR3 DNA is TGTGCCAGCTCCGAACGGAGCAATCAGCCCCAGCATTTT. Translation: CASSERSNQPQHF.

This clone was observed a few times. V gene TRBV5-1 combines with J gene TRBJ2-7; TRBD1 matches 7 bases. The V and J ends lost 4 bases and 0 bases, in that order; junction bases with no gene match: 7. From germline, CDR1 is SGHRS and CDR2 YFSETQ. The CDR3 consists of 15 residues. CDR3 amino acids: CASSPGTVPSYEQYF. In DNA, the CDR3 is TGCGCCAGCAGCCCGGGGACAGTCCCCTCCTACGAGCAGTACTTC. The complete variable domain, with remaining parts taken from reference TRBV5-1 and TRBJ2-7, reads KAGVTQTPRYLIKTRGQQVTLSCSPISGHRSVSWYQQTPGQGLQFLFEYFSETQRNKGNFPGRFSGRQFSNSRSEMNVSTLELGDSALYLCASSPGTVPSYEQYFGPGTRLTVT.